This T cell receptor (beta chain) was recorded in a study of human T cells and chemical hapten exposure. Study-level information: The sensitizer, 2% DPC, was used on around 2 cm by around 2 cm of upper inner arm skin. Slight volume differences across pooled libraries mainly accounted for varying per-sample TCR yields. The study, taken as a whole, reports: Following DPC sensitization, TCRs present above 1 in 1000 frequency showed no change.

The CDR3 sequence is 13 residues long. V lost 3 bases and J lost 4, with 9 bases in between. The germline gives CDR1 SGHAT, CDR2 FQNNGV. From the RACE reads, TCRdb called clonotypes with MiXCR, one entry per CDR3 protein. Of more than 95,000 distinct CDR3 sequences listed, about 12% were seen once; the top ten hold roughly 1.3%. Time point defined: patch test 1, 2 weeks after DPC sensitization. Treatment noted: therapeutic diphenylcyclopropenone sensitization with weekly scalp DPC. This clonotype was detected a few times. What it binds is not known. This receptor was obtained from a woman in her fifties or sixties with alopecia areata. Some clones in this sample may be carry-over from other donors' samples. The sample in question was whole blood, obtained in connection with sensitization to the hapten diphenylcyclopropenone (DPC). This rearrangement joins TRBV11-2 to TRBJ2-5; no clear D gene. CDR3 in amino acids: CASSLSSGETQYF. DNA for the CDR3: TGTGCCAGCAGCTTGAGTTCCGGAGAGACCCAGTACTTC.